The entry that follows covers one T cell receptor beta chain sequence. Its antigen is not known. All patients were mismatch repair deficient, assessed by either PCR or immunohistochemistry. TCRs were sequenced from a few patients responding to pembrolizumab. This record belongs to a study of PD-1 blockade in mismatch repair-deficient tumors. Unmatched junction bases numbered 9, after V lost 6 bases and J lost 4 bases. CDR3 length equals 15 residues. CDR1 SGHAT and CDR2 FQNNGV come from the germline V gene. Points from the study as a whole: Tumor-resident clones, often absent from pretreatment blood, expanded after pembrolizumab and then contracted.

Measured with immunoSEQ multiplex PCR; TCRdb has only the in-frame clones, and not every one. The table has some 110,000 clones, over 65% seen once; the top ten hold 4% to 6%. The specimen was peripheral blood, collected roughly 13 months after starting pembrolizumab. The chain recombines TRBV11-2 with TRBJ2-1, with TRBD2 matching 7 bases. This TCR was sampled from an adult with mismatch repair-deficient cancer. The CDR3 region is CASRSSSGAYNEQFF. CDR3 DNA sequence: TGTGCCAGCAGGTCTTCTAGCGGAGCTTACAATGAGCAGTTCTTC.